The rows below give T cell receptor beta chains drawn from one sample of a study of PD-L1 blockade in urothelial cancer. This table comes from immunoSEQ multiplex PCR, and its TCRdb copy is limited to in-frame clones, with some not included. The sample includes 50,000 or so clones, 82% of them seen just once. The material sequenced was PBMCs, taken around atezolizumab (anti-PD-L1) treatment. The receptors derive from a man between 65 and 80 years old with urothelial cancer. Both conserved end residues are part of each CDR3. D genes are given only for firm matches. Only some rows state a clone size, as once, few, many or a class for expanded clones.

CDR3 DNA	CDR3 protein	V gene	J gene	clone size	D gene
TGTGCCAGCTGGGGGGGTGACAGGGGCGTTGTTGGCTACACCTTC	CASWGGDRGVVGYTF	TRBV9	TRBJ1-2	NA	TRBD1
TGTGCCAGCGAGGAAGGGGACATACGTGAAAAACTGTTTTTT	CASEEGDIREKLFF	TRBV2	TRBJ1-4	few	NA
TGTGCCAGCAGTCTCCCAGAGGGGGTCTACACCGGGGAGCTGTTTTTT	CASSLPEGVYTGELFF	TRBV25-1	TRBJ2-2	NA	NA
TGTGCCAGCAGCTTTCGGGCGGGAGGTTGGGCAGATACGCAGTATTTT	CASSFRAGGWADTQYF	TRBV5-4	TRBJ2-3	NA	TRBD2
TGTGCCAGCAGTGGGGAGACTAGCGGCAATGAGCAGTTCTTC	CASSGETSGNEQFF	TRBV2	TRBJ2-1	NA	TRBD2
TGTGCCAGCAGCCCAGGGACAGGGGTCTACAATGAGCAGTTCTTC	CASSPGTGVYNEQFF	TRBV11-3	TRBJ2-1	NA	TRBD1
TGCGCCAGCAGCTGGACAGGGGGCACAGATACGCAGTATTTT	CASSWTGGTDTQYF	TRBV5-1	TRBJ2-3	few	TRBD1
TGTGCCATCGGTAGGACTCCGGAGACCCAGTACTTC	CAIGRTPETQYF	TRBV27	TRBJ2-5	once	NA
TGCGCCAGCAGCAGTAGCGGGACGTACAATGAGCAGTTCTTC	CASSSSGTYNEQFF	TRBV5-1	TRBJ2-1	once	TRBD2
TGTGCCAGCTCACGTGCACAGGGAGACACCGGGGAGCTGTTTTTT	CASSRAQGDTGELFF	TRBV18	TRBJ2-2	few	NA
TGTGCCAGCAGCCCCCTTGGGGCCCAACTGTTTTTT	CASSPLGAQLFF	TRBV28	TRBJ1-4	once	NA
TGTGCCTGGGAACTAGCGGGAGCGTCCTACGAGCAGTACTTC	CAWELAGASYEQYF	TRBV30	TRBJ2-7	NA	TRBD2
TGCGCCAGCACTCCCCTAATCGCCGGGACTAGCGGGAACACAGATACGCAGTATTTT	CASTPLIAGTSGNTDTQYF	TRBV5-1	TRBJ2-3	few	TRBD2
TGTGCCAGCAGCTTGGACAGGGGGTCCTACGAGCAGTACTTC	CASSLDRGSYEQYF	TRBV7-6	TRBJ2-7	NA	TRBD1
TGCGCCAGCAGTAGGGGGACAGAGCAGTACTTC	CASSRGTEQYF	TRBV5-1	TRBJ2-7	NA	NA
TGTGCCAGTAGTACCGGGGACAATAATCAGCCCCAGCATTTT	CASSTGDNNQPQHF	TRBV19	TRBJ1-5	NA	NA
TGTGCCAGCACATCTGAAAGCACCCTCGTAAGCTTT	CASTSESTLVSF	TRBV28	TRBJ1-1	NA	NA
TGTGCCAGCAGTGCCCTAGCGGGAGGGGCCTACAATGAGCAGTTCTTC	CASSALAGGAYNEQFF	TRBV2	TRBJ2-1	NA	TRBD2
TGTGCCAGCAGCCCCGGGACAGGGGGCCGCTTGGGCTATGGCTACACCTTC	CASSPGTGGRLGYGYTF	TRBV5-6	TRBJ1-2	NA	TRBD1
TGTGCCATCAGTGTAGCTAGCGGGAGCTACGAGCAGTACTTC	CAISVASGSYEQYF	TRBV10-3	TRBJ2-7	NA	TRBD2
TGTGCCAGCAGGATACAGGGGTCCTCTTATGGCTACACCTTC	CASRIQGSSYGYTF	TRBV28	TRBJ1-2	NA	TRBD1
TGCGCCAGCAGCTGGGGGACAGGGGGCCTGAGGGGCTACACCTTC	CASSWGTGGLRGYTF	TRBV5-1	TRBJ1-2	NA	TRBD1
TGTGCCAGTAGGAGTGCGGGAAGGTACACCGGGGAGCTGTTTTTT	CASRSAGRYTGELFF	TRBV19	TRBJ2-2	NA	NA
TGTGCCTGGAGCGCCTCCAGACTGGGTGGGGAGCTGTTTTTT	CAWSASRLGGELFF	TRBV30	TRBJ2-2	NA	NA
TGTGCCAGCAGCTGGTCCTATAACCGGGAAGAGCAGCCCCAGCATTTT	CASSWSYNREEQPQHF	TRBV7-8	TRBJ1-5	NA	NA
TGTGCCAGCAGGGGGAAAGGGGTTGAAAAACTGTTTTTT	CASRGKGVEKLFF	TRBV7-9	TRBJ1-4	NA	NA
TGTGCCAGCAGGATTCAGGGTAGTGCCACCGGGGAGCTGTTTTTT	CASRIQGSATGELFF	TRBV4-2	TRBJ2-2	NA	NA
TGTGCCTGGGGACAGGGCCCCGGGTACGAGCAGTACTTC	CAWGQGPGYEQYF	TRBV30	TRBJ2-7	NA	TRBD1
TGTGCCAGCAGCCCTACTGGCGGGGGATTCACCGGGGAGCTGTTTTTT	CASSPTGGGFTGELFF	TRBV7-3	TRBJ2-2	NA	TRBD2
TGCGCCAGCAGCTTGGCCGGGACTAGCCCCACAGATACGCAGTATTTT	CASSLAGTSPTDTQYF	TRBV5-1	TRBJ2-3	NA	TRBD2
TGTGCCAGCAGCCAAACCCTCCGGGACAGAGCGTACGAGCAGTACTTC	CASSQTLRDRAYEQYF	TRBV14	TRBJ2-7	NA	TRBD1
TGTGCCAGCAGTTCCGGACAGGCAGCCTATGGCTACACCTTC	CASSSGQAAYGYTF	TRBV11-2	TRBJ1-2	NA	TRBD1
TGTGCCAGCAGTGTACTAGCGGGAGGGCCTGAGCAGTTCTTC	CASSVLAGGPEQFF	TRBV6-4	TRBJ2-1	NA	TRBD2
TGTGCCAGCAGTGTGGTTAGCGACGAGCAGTACTTC	CASSVVSDEQYF	TRBV25-1	TRBJ2-7	NA	NA
TGTGCCTGGAGGAAGAAAGGACAGGGACGAGGTGCTTTCTTT	CAWRKKGQGRGAFF	TRBV30	TRBJ1-1	once	TRBD1
TGTGCCAGTAGTACGGGGGCCGCGGGGACAGAAGGCTACACCTTC	CASSTGAAGTEGYTF	TRBV19	TRBJ1-2	NA	TRBD1
TGTGCCAGCAGCCATGGGACTAGCAATCGGGAGACCCAGTACTTC	CASSHGTSNRETQYF	TRBV13	TRBJ2-5	NA	TRBD2
TGTGCCAGCTCACCGACCGGGGGGGGCGTCCATCAGCCCCAGCATTTT	CASSPTGGGVHQPQHF	TRBV18	TRBJ1-5	NA	NA
TGTGCCAGCAGGGAACAGGGACCCGGGGAGCTGTTTTTT	CASREQGPGELFF	TRBV28	TRBJ2-2	medium-sized	NA
TGTGCCACCAGCCCCCGGACAGGGAGGCAGGGTGGCTACACCTTC	CATSPRTGRQGGYTF	TRBV15	TRBJ1-2	NA	TRBD1
TGTGCCAGCCAACGTAGCTCTGGGGCCAACGTCCTGACTTTC	CASQRSSGANVLTF	TRBV25-1	TRBJ2-6	NA	NA
TGCGCCAGCAGCTTGGCCTTTGACAGTGAAGCTTTCTTT	CASSLAFDSEAFF	TRBV5-1	TRBJ1-1	few	NA
TGTGCCAGCAGTTTAAGGTTTGGTTATTGGGGACAGGGCGATCAGCCCCAGCATTTT	CASSLRFGYWGQGDQPQHF	TRBV28	TRBJ1-5	NA	TRBD1
TGCGCCAGCAGCTTGGGGCAGGGAAACGAGCAGTACTTC	CASSLGQGNEQYF	TRBV5-1	TRBJ2-7	NA	NA
TGTGCCAGCGGGAGGGCGGGACACAATGAGCAGTTCTTC	CASGRAGHNEQFF	TRBV7-3	TRBJ2-1	NA	TRBD2
TGCAGCGCCCTCTTTCTTAAACAGGGTTCAGGCACCGGGGAGCTGTTTTTT	CSALFLKQGSGTGELFF	TRBV29-1	TRBJ2-2	NA	NA
TGTGCCAGCAGTTACGCACAGGGAAATCAGCCCCAGCATTTT	CASSYAQGNQPQHF	TRBV6-5	TRBJ1-5	NA	NA
TGTGCCAGCAGTAACCCAGGGGGCCCTAACTATGGCTACACCTTC	CASSNPGGPNYGYTF	TRBV28	TRBJ1-2	NA	TRBD1
TGTGCCAGCAGCCTAAGGGGGACAGACAACACCGGGGAGCTGTTTTTT	CASSLRGTDNTGELFF	TRBV27	TRBJ2-2	NA	TRBD1
TGTGCCAGCAGGCGGCGACAGGGTTTTGGTGCTTTCTTT	CASRRRQGFGAFF	TRBV6-5	TRBJ1-1	NA	TRBD1